This T cell receptor (beta chain) was retrieved from a study of cytomegalovirus exposure and HLA in healthy donors. The study's findings and limits: HLA alleles showed associations with around 15,000 TCR beta sequences in a later analysis, at a 0.05 false discovery rate. TCR beta chain V- and J-gene trimming was linked, in a later analysis, to a missense variant in DCLRE1C. Across donors, sequencing depth was assumed by presence/absence analyses to be roughly uniform. Researchers catalogued roughly 150 TCR beta chains as cytomegalovirus-associated.

Comments on this clone: Its antigen is currently unknown.

V was trimmed by 2 bases and J by 7 bases, leaving 15 bases between them. CDR1 and CDR2 (germline): SGHRS, YFSETQ. This CDR3 region has 14 residues. Both 60 Vbeta primers and 13 Jbeta primers went into the PCR. The repertoire was sequenced with immunoSEQ multiplex PCR; TCRdb's copy has only in-frame clones and lacks some. The sample holds about 130,000 clones, around 75% seen once. Sequencing used PBMCs. V usage is TRBV5-1 and J usage is TRBJ1-1, with no clear D. The sequence came from a man aged 60 to 69 in good health and CMV-seropositive. The CDR3 region has the DNA TGCGCCAGCAGCTTTACCGCCCCAGAACATGAAGCTTTCTTT. It codes for CASSFTAPEHEAFF.